This T cell receptor beta chain appears in the sequencing data of a study of cytotoxic CD8 clonotypes in ibrutinib-treated CLL. For the study at large: An average of 255,043 productive templates and 94,082 productive rearrangements was obtained per sample.

The study, taken as a whole, reports: Exceeding age-matched healthy donors, baseline clonality also tracked the counts of circulating CD8+ T cells. Elevated clonality accompanied ibrutinib response, with a return toward baseline values at progression.

Genomic DNA (around 2 micrograms) was obtained from cryopreserved PBMCs for construction of TCR beta libraries. The CDR3 runs to 12 residues. Trimming removed 2 bases at V and 7 bases at J, with 9 bases between. Germline loops: CDR1 GTSNPN, CDR2 SVGIG (reference sequence). Regarding this clone: Its target is not known.

The assay was immunoSEQ multiplex PCR, and TCRdb's table has in-frame clones only and misses some. The sample includes 200,000 to 250,000 clones, 70% of them seen just once. Sample: PBMCs, taken after 24 months of ibrutinib treatment. This clonotype originated in a human donor with chronic lymphocytic leukemia. The chain links TRBV30 to TRBJ2-1, with D hard to call. The CDR3 DNA reads TGTGCCTGGAGTCAAAAGACTAATGAGCAGTTCTTC. This gives the protein CAWSQKTNEQFF.